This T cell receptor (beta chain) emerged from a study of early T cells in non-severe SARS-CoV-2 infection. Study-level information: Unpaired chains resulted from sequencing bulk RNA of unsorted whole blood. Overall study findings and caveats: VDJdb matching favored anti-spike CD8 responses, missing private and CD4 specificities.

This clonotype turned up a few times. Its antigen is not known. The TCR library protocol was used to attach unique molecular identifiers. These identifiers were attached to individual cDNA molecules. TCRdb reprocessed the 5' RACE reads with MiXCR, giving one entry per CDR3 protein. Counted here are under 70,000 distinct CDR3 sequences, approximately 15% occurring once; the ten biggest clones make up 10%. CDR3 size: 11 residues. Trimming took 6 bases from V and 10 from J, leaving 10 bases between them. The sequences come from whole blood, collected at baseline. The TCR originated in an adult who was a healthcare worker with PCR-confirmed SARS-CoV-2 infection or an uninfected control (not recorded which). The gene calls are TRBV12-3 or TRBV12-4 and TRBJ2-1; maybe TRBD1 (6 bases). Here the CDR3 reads CASRRGQEQFF. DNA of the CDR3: TGTGCCAGCAGACGTGGACAGGAGCAGTTCTTC.